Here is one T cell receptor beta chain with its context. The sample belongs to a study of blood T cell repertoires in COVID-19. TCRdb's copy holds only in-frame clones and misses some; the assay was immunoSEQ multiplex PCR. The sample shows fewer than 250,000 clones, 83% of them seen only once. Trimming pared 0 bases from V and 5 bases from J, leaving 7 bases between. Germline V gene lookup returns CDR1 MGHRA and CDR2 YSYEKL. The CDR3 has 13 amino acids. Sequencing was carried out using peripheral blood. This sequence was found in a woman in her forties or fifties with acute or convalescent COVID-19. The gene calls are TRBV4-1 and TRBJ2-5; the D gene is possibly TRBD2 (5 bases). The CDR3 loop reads CASSQEAAETQYF. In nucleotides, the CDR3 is TGCGCCAGCAGCCAAGAAGCGGCGGAGACCCAGTACTTC.